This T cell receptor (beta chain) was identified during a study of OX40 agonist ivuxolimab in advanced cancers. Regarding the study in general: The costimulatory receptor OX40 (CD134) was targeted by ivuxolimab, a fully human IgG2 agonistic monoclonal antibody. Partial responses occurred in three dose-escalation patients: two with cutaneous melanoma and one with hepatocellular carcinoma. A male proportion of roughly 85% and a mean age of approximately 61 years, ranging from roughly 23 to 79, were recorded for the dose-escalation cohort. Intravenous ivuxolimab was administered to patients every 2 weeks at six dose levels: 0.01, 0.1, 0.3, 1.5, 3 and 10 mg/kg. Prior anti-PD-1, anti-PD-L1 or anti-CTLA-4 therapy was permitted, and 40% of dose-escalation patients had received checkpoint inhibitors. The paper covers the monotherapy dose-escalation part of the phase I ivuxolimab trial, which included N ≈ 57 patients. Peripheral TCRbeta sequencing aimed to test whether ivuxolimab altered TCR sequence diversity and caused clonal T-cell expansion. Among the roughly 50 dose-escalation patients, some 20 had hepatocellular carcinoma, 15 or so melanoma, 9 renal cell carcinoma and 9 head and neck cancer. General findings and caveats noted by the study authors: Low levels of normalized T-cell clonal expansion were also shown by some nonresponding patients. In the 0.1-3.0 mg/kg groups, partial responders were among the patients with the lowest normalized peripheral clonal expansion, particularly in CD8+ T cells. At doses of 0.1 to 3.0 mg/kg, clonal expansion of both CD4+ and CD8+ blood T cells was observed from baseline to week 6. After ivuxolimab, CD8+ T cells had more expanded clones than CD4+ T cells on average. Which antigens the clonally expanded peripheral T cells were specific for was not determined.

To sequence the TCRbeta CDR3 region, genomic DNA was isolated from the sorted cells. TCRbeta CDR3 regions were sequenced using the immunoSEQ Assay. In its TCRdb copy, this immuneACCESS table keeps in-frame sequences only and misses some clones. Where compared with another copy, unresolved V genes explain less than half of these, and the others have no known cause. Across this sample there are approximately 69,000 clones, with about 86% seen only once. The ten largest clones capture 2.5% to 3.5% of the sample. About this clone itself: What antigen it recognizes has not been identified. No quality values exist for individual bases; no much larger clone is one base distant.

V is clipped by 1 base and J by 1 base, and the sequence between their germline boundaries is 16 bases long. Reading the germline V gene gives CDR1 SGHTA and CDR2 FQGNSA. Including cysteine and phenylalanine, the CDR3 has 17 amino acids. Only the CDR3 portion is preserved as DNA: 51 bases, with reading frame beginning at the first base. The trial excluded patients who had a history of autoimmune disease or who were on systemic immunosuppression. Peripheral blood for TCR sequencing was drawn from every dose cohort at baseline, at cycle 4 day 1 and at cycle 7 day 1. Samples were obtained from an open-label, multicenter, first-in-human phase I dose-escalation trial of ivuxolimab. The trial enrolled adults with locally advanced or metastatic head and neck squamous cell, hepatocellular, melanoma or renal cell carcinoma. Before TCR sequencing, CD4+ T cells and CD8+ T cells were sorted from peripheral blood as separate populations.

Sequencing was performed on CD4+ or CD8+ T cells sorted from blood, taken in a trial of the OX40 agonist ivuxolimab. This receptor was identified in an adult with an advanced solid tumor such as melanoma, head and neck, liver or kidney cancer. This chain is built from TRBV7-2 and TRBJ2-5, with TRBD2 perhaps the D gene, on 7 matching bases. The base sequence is TGTGCCAGCAGCTTAGTGGGTGGTGGGGGGGCCCAAGAGACCCAGTACTTC. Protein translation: CASSLVGGGGAQETQYF.